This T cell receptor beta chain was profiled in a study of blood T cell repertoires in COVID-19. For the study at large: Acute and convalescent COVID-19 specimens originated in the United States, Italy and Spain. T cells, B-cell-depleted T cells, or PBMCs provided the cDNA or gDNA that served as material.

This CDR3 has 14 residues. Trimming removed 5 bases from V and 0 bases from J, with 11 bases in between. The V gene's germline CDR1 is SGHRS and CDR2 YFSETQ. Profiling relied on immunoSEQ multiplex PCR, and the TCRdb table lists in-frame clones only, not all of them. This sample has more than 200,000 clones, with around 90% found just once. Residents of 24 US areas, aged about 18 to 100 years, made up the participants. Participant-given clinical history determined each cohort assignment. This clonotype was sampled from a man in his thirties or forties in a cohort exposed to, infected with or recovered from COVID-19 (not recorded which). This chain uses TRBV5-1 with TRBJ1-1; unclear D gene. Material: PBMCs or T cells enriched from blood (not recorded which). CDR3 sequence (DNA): TGCGCCAGCAGTTGGGCCAACATGAACACTGAAGCTTTCTTT. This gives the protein CASSWANMNTEAFF.